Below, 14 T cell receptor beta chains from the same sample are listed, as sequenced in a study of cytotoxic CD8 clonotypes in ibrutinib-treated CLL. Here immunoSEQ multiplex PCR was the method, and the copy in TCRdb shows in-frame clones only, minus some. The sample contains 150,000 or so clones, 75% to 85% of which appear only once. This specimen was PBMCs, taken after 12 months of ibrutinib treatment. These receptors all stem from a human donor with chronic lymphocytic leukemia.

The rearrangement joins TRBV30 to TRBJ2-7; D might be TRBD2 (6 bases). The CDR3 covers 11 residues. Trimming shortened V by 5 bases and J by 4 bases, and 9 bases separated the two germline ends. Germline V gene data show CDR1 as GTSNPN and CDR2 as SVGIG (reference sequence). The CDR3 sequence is CAWGRGYEQYF. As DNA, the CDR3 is TGTGCCTGGGGGCGGGGTTACGAGCAGTACTTC.

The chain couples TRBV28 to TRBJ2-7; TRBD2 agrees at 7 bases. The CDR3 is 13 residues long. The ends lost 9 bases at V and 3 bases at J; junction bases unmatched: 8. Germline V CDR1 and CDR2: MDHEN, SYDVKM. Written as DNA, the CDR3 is TGTGCCAGTAGCCGGGGGGACTTCTACGAGCAGTACTTC. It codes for CASSRGDFYEQYF.

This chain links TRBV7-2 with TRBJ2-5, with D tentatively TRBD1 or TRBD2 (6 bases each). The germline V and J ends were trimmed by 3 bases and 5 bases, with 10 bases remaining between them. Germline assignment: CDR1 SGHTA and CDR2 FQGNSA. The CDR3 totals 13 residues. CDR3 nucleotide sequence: TGTGCCAGCAGCTTCCAAGGGGGGGAGACCCAGTACTTC. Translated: CASSFQGGETQYF.

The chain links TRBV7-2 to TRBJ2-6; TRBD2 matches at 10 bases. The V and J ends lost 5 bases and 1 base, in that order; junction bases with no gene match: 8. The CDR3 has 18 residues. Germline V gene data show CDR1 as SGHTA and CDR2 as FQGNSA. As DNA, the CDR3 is TGTGCCAGCAGCCCGGTAGCGGGAGGCTTTTCTGGGGCCAACGTCCTGACTTTC. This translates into CASSPVAGGFSGANVLTF.

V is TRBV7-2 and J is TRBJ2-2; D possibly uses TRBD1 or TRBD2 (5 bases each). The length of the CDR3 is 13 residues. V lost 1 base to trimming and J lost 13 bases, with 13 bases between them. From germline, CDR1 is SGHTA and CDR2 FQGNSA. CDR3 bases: TGTGCCAGCAGCTTAGGGGGACCGACAGTGCTGTTTTTT. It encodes CASSLGGPTVLFF.

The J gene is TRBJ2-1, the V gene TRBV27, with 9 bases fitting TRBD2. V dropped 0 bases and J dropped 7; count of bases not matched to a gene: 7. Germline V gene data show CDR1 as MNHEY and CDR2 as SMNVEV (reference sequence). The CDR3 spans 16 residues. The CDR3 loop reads CASSLSSLAGYNEQFF. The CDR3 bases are TGTGCCAGCAGTTTATCTTCCCTAGCGGGATATAATGAGCAGTTCTTC.

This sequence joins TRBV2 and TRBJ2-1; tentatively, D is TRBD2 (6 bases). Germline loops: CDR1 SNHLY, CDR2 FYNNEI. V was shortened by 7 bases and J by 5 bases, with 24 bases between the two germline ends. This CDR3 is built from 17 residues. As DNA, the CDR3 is TGTGCCAGCATCCGGGGGTTCCGGGAGATAGTAAACAATGAGCAGTTCTTC. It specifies CASIRGFREIVNNEQFF.

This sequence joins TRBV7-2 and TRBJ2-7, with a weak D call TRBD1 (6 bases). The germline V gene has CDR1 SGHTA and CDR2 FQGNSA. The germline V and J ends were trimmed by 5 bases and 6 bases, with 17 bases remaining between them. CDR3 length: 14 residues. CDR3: CASSPSQGSAEQYF. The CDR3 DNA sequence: TGTGCCAGCAGCCCCTCACAGGGTTCGGCCGAGCAGTACTTC.

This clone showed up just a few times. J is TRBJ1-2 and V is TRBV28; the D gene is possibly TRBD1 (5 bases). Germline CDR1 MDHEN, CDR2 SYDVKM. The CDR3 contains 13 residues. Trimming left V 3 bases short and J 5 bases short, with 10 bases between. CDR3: CASSFGGLYGYTF. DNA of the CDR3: TGTGCCAGCAGTTTTGGGGGACTGTATGGCTACACCTTC.

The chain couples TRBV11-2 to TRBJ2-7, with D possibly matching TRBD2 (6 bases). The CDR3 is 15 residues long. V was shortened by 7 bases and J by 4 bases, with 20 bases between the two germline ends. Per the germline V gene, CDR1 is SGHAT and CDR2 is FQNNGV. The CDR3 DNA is TGTGCCAGCACTTCCCTCCGGGGGAACAAATACGAGCAGTACTTC. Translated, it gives CASTSLRGNKYEQYF.

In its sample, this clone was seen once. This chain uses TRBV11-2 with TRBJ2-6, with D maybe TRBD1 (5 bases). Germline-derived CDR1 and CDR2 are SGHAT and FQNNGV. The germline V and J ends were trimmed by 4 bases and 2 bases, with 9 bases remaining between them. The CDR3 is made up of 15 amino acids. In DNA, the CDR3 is TGTGCCAGCAGCTCAGGGATAGCTGGGGCCAACGTCCTGACTTTC. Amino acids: CASSSGIAGANVLTF.

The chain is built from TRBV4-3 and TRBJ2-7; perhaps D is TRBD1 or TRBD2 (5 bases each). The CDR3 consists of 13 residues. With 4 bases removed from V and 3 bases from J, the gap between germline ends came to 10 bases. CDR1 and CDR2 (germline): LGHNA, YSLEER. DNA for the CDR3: TGCGCCAGCAGCCCGGGACGGAACTACGAGCAGTACTTC. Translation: CASSPGRNYEQYF.

This CDR3 is CASSLEAGGPSGTQYF. The CDR3 DNA reads as TGTGCCAGCAGCTTGGAAGCGGGAGGGCCGAGTGGGACCCAGTACTTC. The rearrangement joins TRBV5-4 to TRBJ2-5; 10 bases are a match to TRBD2. The CDR3 covers 16 residues. Per germline, CDR1 SGHNT and CDR2 YYREEE (reference sequence). Trimming cost V 0 bases and J 7 bases; bases outside gene matches: 9.

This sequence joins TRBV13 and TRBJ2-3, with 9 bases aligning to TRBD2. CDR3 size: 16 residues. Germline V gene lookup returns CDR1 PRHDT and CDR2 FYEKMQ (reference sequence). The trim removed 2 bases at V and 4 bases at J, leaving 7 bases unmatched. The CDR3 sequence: CASSLRVAGVADTQYF. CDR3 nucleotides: TGTGCCAGCAGCTTAAGGGTAGCGGGAGTGGCAGATACGCAGTATTTT.